This T cell receptor (beta chain) was profiled in a study of blood T cells in healthy people across ages. In its sample, this clonotype was seen a few times. The CDR3 is 16 residues long. CDR1 and CDR2 (germline): MNHEY, SMNVEV (reference sequence). Trimming at V came to 3 bases and at J to 4 bases, leaving 11 bases not matched to a gene. Sample-barcoded 5' priming and a J-beta primer mix drove a second PCR of roughly 7 to 11 cycles. TCRdb redid the calling of the 5' RACE reads with MiXCR, one entry per CDR3 protein. The sample lists 1.5 million or so distinct CDR3 sequences; roughly 40% were seen once.

The chain combines TRBV27 with TRBJ2-5, with 7 bases that match TRBD1. The sequencing sample was made of blood. This clonotype originated in a woman younger than 35 in good health. For the CDR3, the DNA is TGTGCCAGCAGTTTGAAGGGGGCGCCCCGAGGAGAGACCCAGTACTTC. This sequence encodes CASSLKGAPRGETQYF.